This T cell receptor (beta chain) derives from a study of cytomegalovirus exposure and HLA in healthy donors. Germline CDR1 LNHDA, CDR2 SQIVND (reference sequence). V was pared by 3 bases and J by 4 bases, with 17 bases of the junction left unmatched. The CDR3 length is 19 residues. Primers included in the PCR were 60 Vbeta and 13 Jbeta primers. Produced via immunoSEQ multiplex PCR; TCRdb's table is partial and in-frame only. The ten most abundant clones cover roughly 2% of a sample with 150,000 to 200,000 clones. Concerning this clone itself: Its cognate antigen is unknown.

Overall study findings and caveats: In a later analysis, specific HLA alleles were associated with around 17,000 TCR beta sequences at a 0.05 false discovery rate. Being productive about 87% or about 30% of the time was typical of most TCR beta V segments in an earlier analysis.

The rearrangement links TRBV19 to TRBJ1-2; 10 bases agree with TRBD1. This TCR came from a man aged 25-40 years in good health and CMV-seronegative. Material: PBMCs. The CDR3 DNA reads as TGTGCCAGTAGTATTTTCCCTCCAGGACAGGGGGAATCTTTCTATGGCTACACCTTC. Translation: CASSIFPPGQGESFYGYTF.